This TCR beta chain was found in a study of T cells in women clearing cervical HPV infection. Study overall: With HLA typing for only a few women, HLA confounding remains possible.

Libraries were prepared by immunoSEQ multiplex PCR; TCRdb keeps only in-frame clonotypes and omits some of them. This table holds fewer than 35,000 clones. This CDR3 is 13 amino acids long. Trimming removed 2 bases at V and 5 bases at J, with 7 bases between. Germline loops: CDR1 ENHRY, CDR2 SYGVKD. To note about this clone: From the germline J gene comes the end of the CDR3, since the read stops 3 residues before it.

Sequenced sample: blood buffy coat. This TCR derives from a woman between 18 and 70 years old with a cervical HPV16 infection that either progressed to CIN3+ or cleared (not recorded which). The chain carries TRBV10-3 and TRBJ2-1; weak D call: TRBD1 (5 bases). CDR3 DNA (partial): TGTGCCATCAGTGAGGACAGAGACAATGAG. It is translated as CAISEDRDNE. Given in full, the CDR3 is CAISEDRDNEQFF.